This T cell receptor (beta chain) comes out of a study of lymphopenia after photon versus proton radiotherapy. V lost 4 bases to trimming and J lost 0 bases, with 12 bases between them. CDR1 is LNHDA, CDR2 SQIVND, per germline (reference sequence). The CDR3 has 15 residues. Whole-study findings and limits: Better survival with proton therapy was suggested as possible, not demonstrated. Oligoclonal CD8+ Temra expansion after nadir drove photon patients' diversity drop. In patients who died, overall survival fell as post-nadir TCR diversity dropped more. Under photons, naive T cells and diversity fell while effector/memory populations rose.

Repertoires were generated with immunoSEQ multiplex PCR, while TCRdb's copy carries only in-frame clones and drops some. The table records under 75,000 clones, 85% to 95% of them present only once. Regarding this clone: Its antigen is not identified.

The clonotype originates from a woman in her forties with cholangiocarcinoma. This chain connects TRBV19 to TRBJ1-1; no firm D call. The sequencing used peripheral blood, collected from a patient treated with photon-based radiotherapy. This CDR3 reads CASSTASHMNTEAFF. The CDR3 region has the DNA TGTGCCAGTAGTACCGCCTCTCACATGAACACTGAAGCTTTCTTT.